Following are 24 T cell receptor beta chains from one sample sequenced in a study of control samples from healthy donors and cancer patients. The table came from immunoSEQ multiplex PCR; TCRdb's copy has only in-frame clones and leaves some out. Of 95,000 to 110,000 clones detected, 85% to 90% appear once; the ten largest clones hold 19%. Sequencing was done on a sample of PBMCs. These receptors were taken from a man between 60 and 75 years old with lung cancer.

The V call is TRBV6-5, the J call TRBJ2-6, with 7 positions matching TRBD1. The CDR3 is made up of 16 amino acids. V lost 2 bases and J lost 4; bases outside the gene matches: 5. Germline CDR1 and CDR2: MNHEY and SVGAGI. Here the CDR3 reads CASSYRQGDGANVLTF. CDR3 bases: TGTGCCAGCAGTTACCGTCAGGGGGACGGGGCCAACGTCCTGACTTTC.

V gene TRBV5-1 combines with J gene TRBJ2-7; 7 nucleotides align to TRBD1. V dropped 4 bases and J dropped 2; count of bases not matched to a gene: 15. This CDR3 spans 17 amino acids. Looked up from germline, CDR1 is SGHRS and CDR2 is YFSETQ. The CDR3 is CASSRRTTGTVTYEQYF. The CDR3 nucleotides are TGCGCCAGCAGCAGAAGGACGACCGGGACAGTTACCTACGAGCAGTACTTC.

The CDR3 sequence: CASSLGAGSSSYEQYV. The DNA for the CDR3 is TGTGCCAGCAGCTTGGGAGCAGGGTCAAGCTCCTACGAGCAGTACGTC. This chain uses TRBV5-6 with TRBJ2-7; maybe TRBD1 (5 bases). Deletions cut 0 bases from V and 0 bases from J, with 13 bases between. The germline V gene has CDR1 SGHDT and CDR2 YYEEEE. This CDR3 has 16 amino acids.

The rearrangement joins TRBV27 to TRBJ2-1; the match to TRBD2 covers 11 bases. The CDR3 contains 14 residues. Trimming took 9 bases from V and 14 from J; bases not matched to a gene: 15. Looked up from germline, CDR1 is MNHEY and CDR2 is SMNVEV (reference sequence). The CDR3 here is CASTKWLAGGREFF. The DNA of the CDR3 is TGTGCCAGTACGAAGTGGCTAGCGGGGGGAAGGGAGTTCTTC.

The chain joins TRBV29-1 to TRBJ1-5; TRBD1 is a possible D gene (6 bases). V dropped 4 bases and J dropped 7 bases, with 14 bases sitting between them. This CDR3 is 13 amino acids long. CDR1 and CDR2 (germline): SQVTM, ANQGSEA. The CDR3 nucleotides are TGCAGCGTTGCAGGGGCGCCGAACCAGCCCCAGCATTTT. Its protein product is CSVAGAPNQPQHF.

The gene calls are TRBV24-1 and TRBJ2-2, with TRBD1 matching 7 bases. CDR3 size: 18 residues. V shed 2 bases, J shed 7 bases, and the junction held 15 bases outside the gene matches. CDR1 and CDR2 (germline): KGHDR, SFDVKD. CDR3: CATSDSGRGGTGIGELFF. Here the CDR3 DNA reads TGTGCCACCAGTGATTCCGGTCGAGGGGGCACGGGCATCGGGGAGCTGTTTTTT.

V and J are TRBV5-1 and TRBJ1-1; D might be TRBD1 (6 bases). This CDR3 comprises 13 residues. The germline V gene encodes CDR1 SGHRS and CDR2 YFSETQ. V was trimmed by 5 bases and J by 12 bases, leaving 20 bases between them. DNA of the CDR3: TGCGCCAGCAGTTCTGGGGGGGCCCTCCAAACTTTCTTT. This gives the protein CASSSGGALQTFF. Full variable domain (outside the CDR3, taken from reference TRBV5-1 and TRBJ1-1): KAGVTQTPRYLIKTRGQQVTLSCSPISGHRSVSWYQQTPGQGLQFLFEYFSETQRNKGNFPGRFSGRQFSNSRSEMNVSTLELGDSALYLCASSSGGALQTFFGQGTRLTVV.

The V and J genes are TRBV10-1 and TRBJ2-7; 8 bases align to TRBD1. The CDR3 is 14 residues long. Looked up from germline, CDR1 is WNHNN and CDR2 is SYGVQD (reference sequence). V dropped 6 bases and J dropped 6; count of bases not matched to a gene: 10. The CDR3 DNA is TGCGCCAGCAGCTCCGGGACAGGCTCCGGCGAGCAGTACTTC. This translates into CASSSGTGSGEQYF.

This chain joins TRBV11-2 and TRBJ2-6; D assignment may be TRBD1 or TRBD2 (5 bases each). The CDR3 is made up of 15 amino acids. Germline V gene sequence: CDR1 SGHAT, CDR2 FQNNGV. Trimming took 1 base from V and 4 from J, leaving 8 bases between them. The CDR3 nucleotides read TGTGCCAGCAGCTTAGCCGGGGACGGGGCCAACGTCCTGACTTTC. This gives the protein CASSLAGDGANVLTF.

This chain uses TRBV5-4 with TRBJ1-2; D is undetermined. The germline CDR1 and CDR2 sequences are SGHNT and YYREEE (reference sequence). Between the trimmed V and J ends, which lost 5 bases and 0 bases, there was a span of 8 bases. The CDR3 runs to 13 residues. Here the CDR3 reads CASRLITNYGYTF. Here the CDR3 DNA reads TGTGCCAGCAGACTAATCACTAACTATGGCTACACCTTC.

V usage is TRBV2 and J usage is TRBJ2-7; D remains ambiguous. CDR1 is SNHLY, CDR2 FYNNEI, per germline. CDR3 length: 13 amino acids. V lost 3 bases and J lost 4, with 10 bases in between. The CDR3 nucleotides read TGTGCCAGCAGTGACAACAAGAGATACGAGCAGTACGTC. This sequence encodes CASSDNKRYEQYV.

The J gene is TRBJ1-5, the V gene TRBV7-9, with D possibly being TRBD1 (5 bases). This CDR3 region has 14 residues. V lost 5 bases and J lost 3, with 11 bases in between. The germline V gene has CDR1 SEHNR and CDR2 FQNEAQ (reference sequence). The CDR3 spells CASSQVGDNQPQHF. The CDR3, as DNA: TGTGCCAGCAGCCAGGTAGGGGACAATCAGCCCCAGCATTTT.

The chain has TRBV18 and TRBJ1-1; a possible D gene is TRBD1 (5 bases). CDR1 is KGHSH, CDR2 LQKENI, per germline. The CDR3 is made up of 13 amino acids. V was clipped by 8 bases and J by 0 bases, with 10 bases between them. The CDR3 DNA sequence: TGTGCCAGCCGTCCGACAGTGAACACTGAAGCTTTCTTT. This codes for CASRPTVNTEAFF.

The V call is TRBV6-1, the J call TRBJ2-5; TRBD1 agrees at 10 bases. CDR3 size: 16 residues. Germline CDR1 reads MNHNS; CDR2 reads SASEGT. V shed 4 bases and J 3 bases; nucleotides not matched to a gene: 8. This CDR3 is CASSARTGGGKETQYF. CDR3 in DNA: TGTGCCAGCAGTGCACGGACAGGGGGGGGAAAAGAGACCCAGTACTTC.

The J gene is TRBJ2-7, the V gene TRBV5-6; maybe TRBD2 (6 bases). Trimming cost V 4 bases and J 2 bases, with 16 bases left between them. CDR3 length: 15 amino acids. The germline gives CDR1 SGHDT, CDR2 YYEEEE. The CDR3 DNA sequence: TGTGCCAGCAGCCCGACTGGAGGGGAGGCCTACGAGCAGTACTTC. Encoded protein: CASSPTGGEAYEQYF.

The DNA for the CDR3 is TGTGCCAGCAGATACCGGGACAGGGAGGGCTATGGCTACACCTTC. Its translation: CASRYRDREGYGYTF. The V call is TRBV5-6, the J call TRBJ1-2; TRBD1 agrees at 9 bases. The V gene's germline CDR1 is SGHDT and CDR2 YYEEEE. The trim removed 5 bases at V and 4 bases at J, leaving 9 bases unmatched. The CDR3 is 15 residues long.

The V call is TRBV5-1, the J call TRBJ2-5; D might be TRBD1 or TRBD2, each matching 5 bases. V dropped 7 bases and J dropped 0 bases, with 19 bases sitting between them. CDR1 is SGHRS and CDR2 is YFSETQ in the germline V gene. The CDR3 consists of 16 residues. For the CDR3, the DNA is TGCGCCAGCGCCCAGGTTTCCGGGGCCGACCAAGAGACCCAGTACTTC. Amino acid sequence: CASAQVSGADQETQYF.

This chain joins TRBV6-6 and TRBJ2-7, with D perhaps being TRBD1 or TRBD2 (5 bases each). The CDR3 consists of 13 residues. V gave up 6 bases and J gave up 4 bases, with 13 bases separating them. The germline gives CDR1 MNHNY, CDR2 SVGAGI (reference sequence). This CDR3 is CASRGTDMYEQYV. The CDR3 DNA is TGTGCCAGCAGAGGGACGGATATGTACGAGCAGTACGTC.

This sequence joins TRBV4-1 and TRBJ2-4; D not resolved. The CDR3 contains 13 residues. Germline assignment: CDR1 MGHRA and CDR2 YSYEKL. V lost 2 bases to trimming and J lost 5 bases, with 7 bases between them. In DNA, the CDR3 is TGCGCCAGCAGCCAAAGTTTTGAAAACATTCAGTACTTC. It specifies CASSQSFENIQYF.

The chain uses TRBV30 and TRBJ1-2; TRBD1 matches at 9 bases. The CDR3 sequence is 14 residues long. Germline assignment: CDR1 GTSNPN and CDR2 SVGIG (reference sequence). V shed 4 bases, J shed 5 bases, and the junction held 8 bases outside the gene matches. CDR3 nucleotide sequence: TGTGCCTGGATAGGGACAGGGATTTGGTATGGCTACACCTTC. This encodes CAWIGTGIWYGYTF.

In its sample, this clone was seen a few times. J is TRBJ1-4 and V is TRBV9, with D unclear. The CDR3 spans 15 residues. Per germline, CDR1 SGDLS and CDR2 YYNGEE. Between the trimmed V and J ends, which lost 0 bases and 3 bases, there was a span of 9 bases. DNA for the CDR3: TGTGCCAGCAGCGTAGATGAGGGTGCTAATGAAAAACTGTTTTTT. Amino acids: CASSVDEGANEKLFF.

The rearrangement joins TRBV12-3 or TRBV12-4 to TRBJ2-4; D is unresolved. V lost 3 bases and J lost 5, with 5 bases in between. The CDR3 sequence is 12 residues long. CDR3 sequence (DNA): TGTGCCAGCAGTTTCGCCCAAAACATTCAGTACTTC. Translated: CASSFAQNIQYF.

The chain links TRBV20-1 to TRBJ1-3, with 7 bases fitting TRBD1. V shed 3 bases, J shed 3 bases, and the junction held 5 bases outside the gene matches. Germline lookup yields CDR1 DFQATT and CDR2 SNEGSKA (reference sequence). The CDR3 is 14 residues long. CDR3 protein: CSASPTGFGNTIYF. CDR3 DNA sequence: TGCAGTGCTAGTCCGACAGGGTTTGGAAACACCATATATTTT.

The rearrangement joins TRBV7-9 to TRBJ2-5, with no clear D. This CDR3 has 14 amino acids. Germline lookup yields CDR1 SEHNR and CDR2 FQNEAQ (reference sequence). With 5 bases removed from V and 2 bases from J, the gap between germline ends came to 12 bases. In nucleotides, the CDR3 is TGTGCCAGCAGCAAGGACGTCTCGCAAGAGACCCAGTACTTC. It encodes CASSKDVSQETQYF.